Following are 3 T cell receptor beta chains from one sample sequenced in a study of T cell changes during pregnancy in multiple sclerosis. Some clones are missing from TCRdb's copy, which holds only in-frame ones; the method was immunoSEQ multiplex PCR. The sample consists of tens of thousands of clones, roughly 91% of them appearing once. The input for sequencing was CD4+ T cells from peripheral blood mononuclear cells, taken in the second trimester of pregnancy. The source of these receptors is a female donor with multiple sclerosis, enrolled in a pregnancy study.

The chain carries TRBV11-2 and TRBJ1-1, with TRBD1 matching 10 bases. This CDR3 is 17 amino acids long. The J segment lost 0 bases and the V segment lost 5 bases, leaving 9 bases of the junction unmatched. CDR1 and CDR2 from the germline V gene are SGHAT and FQNNGV. This chain's CDR3 is CASSPVGQGVMNTEAFF. In DNA, the CDR3 is TGTGCCAGCAGCCCCGTTGGACAGGGGGTAATGAACACTGAAGCTTTCTTT.

The rearrangement joins TRBV7-8 to TRBJ1-4; D is uncertain. The CDR3 contains 15 residues. V dropped 5 bases and J dropped 6 bases, with 16 bases sitting between them. CDR1 SGHVS and CDR2 FQNEAQ come from the germline V gene. This CDR3 reads CASSPQRKADEKLFF. The CDR3 DNA sequence: TGTGCCAGCAGCCCCCAGCGTAAGGCGGATGAAAAACTGTTTTTT.

V is TRBV7-2 and J is TRBJ2-1, with a possible D match to TRBD2 (6 bases). The V gene lost 5 bases and the J gene lost 9 bases, with 14 bases spanning the gap. Per germline, CDR1 SGHTA and CDR2 FQGNSA. The CDR3 is 13 amino acids. The CDR3 region is CASSPSWGVEQFF. The CDR3 DNA follows: TGTGCCAGCAGCCCCTCGTGGGGGGTTGAGCAGTTCTTC.